This T cell receptor beta chain is from a study of T cells in Graves' hyperthyroidism and ophthalmopathy. Many counts were recorded for this clonotype. The germline V gene has CDR1 SGHTA and CDR2 FQGNSA. The CDR3 is 16 residues long. V gave up 5 bases and J gave up 7 bases; unmatched junction bases: 13. Amplified TCR beta CDR3 regions derived from RNA transcripts. The HTBI primer set was used in a first-round RT-PCR of the TCR CDR3. TCRdb re-called the multiplex PCR reads with MiXCR, one entry per CDR3 protein. The data show 500,000 to 800,000 distinct CDR3 sequences, about 14% seen once. The TCR originated in a woman in her 50s with Graves' ophthalmopathy. The rearrangement uses TRBV7-2 and TRBJ2-1; 8 nucleotides align to TRBD2. Sequencing used blood. CDR3 in amino acids: CASSIRRLASGNEQFF. The CDR3 nucleotides read TGTGCCAGCAGCATACGCCGACTAGCGTCAGGGAATGAGCAGTTCTTC.